This is a list of T cell receptor beta chains from one sample in a study of T cell changes during pregnancy in multiple sclerosis. Measured with immunoSEQ multiplex PCR; TCRdb has only the in-frame clones, and not every one. The table shows 70,000 to 80,000 clones, with less than 95% occurring only once. This specimen was peripheral blood, taken in the third trimester of pregnancy. The receptors stem from a female donor with multiple sclerosis, enrolled in a pregnancy study. CDR3s include the opening cysteine and the closing phenylalanine or tryptophan.

v_gene,j_gene,CDR3aa
TRBV7-9,TRBJ1-1,CASSPLDITGGEAFF
TRBV4-2,TRBJ1-1,CASSQDSRGLFF
TRBV5-6,TRBJ2-7,CASSRTGKWDSYEQYF
TRBV9,TRBJ1-2,CASSVAGQGGYTF
TRBV5-5,TRBJ2-7,CASSLQGLSYEQYF
TRBV29-1,TRBJ2-3,CSVVVGGSTDTQYF
TRBV6-6,TRBJ1-2,CASSPGQEYGYTF
TRBV6-6,TRBJ1-2,CASRSDLAGYGYTF
TRBV2,TRBJ2-5,CASSNDRGVEQYF
TRBV20-1,TRBJ1-2,CSARDLGVVTF
TRBV7-2,TRBJ2-5,CASSLGQGTSKTQYF
TRBV7-6,TRBJ2-7,CASSLERSGGYEQYF
TRBV5-4,TRBJ2-7,CASSWAGTSRMEQYF
TRBV25-1,TRBJ1-1,CASSRTGETEAFF
TRBV7-3,TRBJ1-1,CASSRDRNTEAFF
TRBV9,TRBJ1-2,CASSVYTGPANYGYTF
TRBV19,TRBJ1-1,CALGDTEAFF
TRBV10-2,TRBJ2-3,CASSVGQEVQDTQYF
TRBV5-1,TRBJ2-5,CASSPTTGRQETQYF
TRBV5-1,TRBJ2-3,CASSLSADTQYF
TRBV4-2,TRBJ2-7,CASSQDWGTAEIYEQYF
TRBV7-2,TRBJ2-5,CASSLVGSGGEGETQYF
TRBV7-9,TRBJ2-7,CASSDLGLLTYEQYF
TRBV5-8,TRBJ2-1,CASSLAFHSYNEQFF
TRBV11-1,TRBJ1-6,CASSQPGQGLRSSPLHF
TRBV19,TRBJ2-2,CAIDPGEMNTGELFF
TRBV4-1,TRBJ1-5,CASSQEAGTVNQPQHF
TRBV15,TRBJ1-5,CATSRGRQGEPQHF